Below, 19 T cell receptor beta chains from the same sample are listed, as sequenced in a study of blood T cell repertoires in COVID-19. Here immunoSEQ multiplex PCR was the method, and the copy in TCRdb shows in-frame clones only, minus some. This repertoire shows 250,000 to 300,000 clones, 80% to 90% found once; its top ten account for 9.5% to 11%. The sample consisted of peripheral blood. The source of these receptors is a woman in her 70s with acute or convalescent COVID-19.

The rearrangement joins TRBV6-5 to TRBJ2-3; 7 positions match TRBD1. Trimming cost V 6 bases and J 3 bases; bases outside gene matches: 9. CDR3 length: 15 residues. CDR1 is MNHEY, CDR2 SVGAGI, per germline. The DNA for the CDR3 is TGTGCCAGCAGACCAACAGGGGCCCCTACAGATACGCAGTATTTT. Amino acids: CASRPTGAPTDTQYF.

V usage is TRBV5-1 and J usage is TRBJ1-1; D unresolved. The CDR3 is 15 amino acids. Trimming removed 5 bases at V and 0 bases at J, with 14 bases between. Per the germline V gene, CDR1 is SGHRS and CDR2 is YFSETQ. The CDR3 here is CASREASGVNTEAFF. CDR3 nucleotides: TGCGCCAGCAGGGAGGCCTCCGGTGTGAACACTGAAGCTTTCTTT.

The table lists this clone with a count of one. V is TRBV14 and J is TRBJ2-5, with D tentatively TRBD2 (5 bases). The V and J ends lost 3 bases and 9 bases respectively, with 20 bases between them. CDR1 is SGHDN and CDR2 is FVKESK in the germline V gene. CDR3 length equals 15 residues. The CDR3, as DNA: TGTGCCAGCAGCCAGACCTCGCGGGCCGCGTCGGCCCAGTACTTC. Translated, it gives CASSQTSRAASAQYF.

The V gene is TRBV4-1, the J gene TRBJ2-7; weak D call: TRBD1 (5 bases). In germline, CDR1 is MGHRA, CDR2 YSYEKL. V lost 2 bases and J 2 bases, leaving 10 bases between the germline ends. This CDR3 has 14 amino acids. The CDR3, as DNA: TGCGCCAGCAGCCAAAACAGGCGACCCTACGAGCAGTACTTC. Translation: CASSQNRRPYEQYF.

V usage is TRBV9 and J usage is TRBJ2-3, with TRBD2 identical over 10 bases. Germline values: CDR1 SGDLS, CDR2 YYNGEE. The length of the CDR3 is 18 residues. Germline trimming cut 2 bases from V and 0 bases from J; bases unmatched to any gene: 9. CDR3: CASSVTSGAFYSTDTQYF. The DNA of the CDR3 is TGTGCCAGCAGCGTCACTAGCGGGGCCTTTTATAGCACAGATACGCAGTATTTT.

The genes are TRBV7-2 and TRBJ1-2; tentatively, D is TRBD1 (5 bases). V gave up 3 bases and J gave up 7 bases, with 12 bases separating them. The CDR3 loop spans 13 amino acids. Germline CDR1 and CDR2: SGHTA and FQGNSA. CDR3 coding DNA: TGTGCCAGCAGCTTGGGGACTCAGACTGGCTACACCTTC. Translation gives CASSLGTQTGYTF. The complete variable domain, with remaining parts taken from reference TRBV7-2 and TRBJ1-2, reads GAGVSQSPSNKVTEKGKDVELRCDPISGHTALYWYRQSLGQGLEFLIYFQGNSAPDKSGLPSDRFSAERTGGSVSTLTIQRTQQEDSAVYLCASSLGTQTGYTFGSGTRLTVV.

In its sample, this clone was seen a few times. The CDR3 region is CASSVSDSRLMNTEAFF. The CDR3 DNA follows: TGTGCCAGCAGCGTATCTGACTCACGCTTAATGAACACTGAAGCTTTCTTT. V is TRBV9 and J is TRBJ1-1; D is unclear. Germline lookup yields CDR1 SGDLS and CDR2 YYNGEE. V was shortened by 1 base and J by 0 bases, with 16 bases between the two germline ends. The CDR3 has 17 residues.

This CDR3 is CASSPQAVENSYEQYF. The CDR3 nucleotides are TGCGCCAGCAGTCCCCAAGCGGTTGAAAACTCCTACGAGCAGTACTTC. This chain uses TRBV5-1 with TRBJ2-7, with TRBD2 as a possible D gene (5 bases). Trimming shortened V by 5 bases and J by 0 bases, and 18 bases separated the two germline ends. CDR3 length: 16 amino acids. The germline V gene has CDR1 SGHRS and CDR2 YFSETQ.

The gene calls are TRBV20-1 and TRBJ2-5; tentative D call: TRBD2 (6 bases). Germline values: CDR1 DFQATT, CDR2 SNEGSKA (reference sequence). Trimming left V 3 bases short and J 7 bases short, with 15 bases between. The CDR3 consists of 13 residues. The CDR3: CSASSGGGGTQYF. CDR3 sequence (DNA): TGCAGTGCTAGTTCCGGGGGAGGTGGGACCCAGTACTTC.

Notes on this clone: Germline is not matched at one junction end, which may reflect a read error. CDR3 nucleotide sequence: TGTGCCAGCAGCCCCAGGACTAGCGGGCCGTGGATCTTC. This gives the protein CASSPRTSGPWIF. The gene calls are TRBV5-5 and TRBJ2-1; 11 positions agree with TRBD2. This CDR3 region has 13 residues. CDR1 is SGHKS and CDR2 is YYEKEE in the germline V gene (reference sequence).

The V and J genes are TRBV7-2 and TRBJ2-7; TRBD2 might be the D (5 bases). V dropped 7 bases and J dropped 2 bases, with 12 bases sitting between them. The CDR3 length is 13 residues. Germline CDR1 SGHTA, CDR2 FQGNSA. CDR3 in amino acids: CASKASGTYEQYF. In DNA form, the CDR3 reads TGTGCCAGCAAGGCCAGCGGAACCTACGAGCAGTACTTC.

The chain recombines TRBV12-5 with TRBJ2-3; TRBD2 is a possible D gene (5 bases). The V gene lost 1 base and the J gene lost 4 bases, with 15 bases spanning the gap. This CDR3 is 16 amino acids long. Germline CDR1 is LGHNT and CDR2 is FRNRAP. CDR3 nucleotide sequence: TGTGCTAGTGGTTTGGAGCCCCCACGGGGTCCAGATACGCAGTATTTT. Translating gives CASGLEPPRGPDTQYF.

This rearrangement joins TRBV2 to TRBJ2-6; D remains unclear. Germline lookup yields CDR1 SNHLY and CDR2 FYNNEI. V lost 3 bases to trimming and J lost 0 bases, with 6 bases between them. CDR3 size: 15 residues. CDR3 region: CASSEGDSGANVLTF. Written as DNA, the CDR3 is TGTGCCAGCAGTGAGGGCGACTCTGGGGCCAACGTCCTGACTTTC.

CDR3 DNA sequence: TGCGCCAGCAGCTTGGGACACGGGGATCAGCCCCAGCATTTT. It translates to CASSLGHGDQPQHF. This rearrangement joins TRBV5-1 to TRBJ1-5; no reliable D call. The CDR3 length is 14 residues. Trimming pared 0 bases from V and 5 bases from J, leaving 9 bases between. Germline assignment: CDR1 SGHRS and CDR2 YFSETQ.

The chain links TRBV6-6 to TRBJ2-7; TRBD2 might be the D (5 bases). V was pared by 5 bases and J by 3 bases, with 11 bases between. This CDR3 has 13 residues. Germline CDR1 reads MNHNY; CDR2 reads SVGAGI (reference sequence). The CDR3, as DNA: TGTGCCAGCAGTCGGACTTCCAACTACGAGCAGTACTTC. It specifies CASSRTSNYEQYF.

The genes are TRBV6-5 and TRBJ1-5; TRBD1 matches 9 bases. Unmatched junction bases numbered 3, after V lost 7 bases and J lost 8 bases. Germline lookup yields CDR1 MNHEY and CDR2 SVGAGI. The CDR3 is 12 residues long. CDR3 loop: CASTTGGEPQHF. Written as DNA, the CDR3 is TGTGCCAGCACTACAGGGGGCGAGCCCCAGCATTTT.

This chain joins TRBV6-4 and TRBJ1-1; D is uncertain. The CDR3 extends over 13 amino acids. CDR1 is MRHNA, CDR2 SNTAGT, per germline. Trimming took off 3 bases at V and 4 bases at J, with 9 bases between the two ends. Here the CDR3 DNA reads TGTGCCAGCAGTGAAACTACAAGCACTGAAGCTTTCTTT. Its protein product is CASSETTSTEAFF.

The chain couples TRBV19 to TRBJ2-2; 8 bases match TRBD1. The CDR3 runs 14 residues. V shed 6 bases, J shed 6 bases, and the junction held 6 bases outside the gene matches. The germline V gene has CDR1 LNHDA and CDR2 SQIVND (reference sequence). In DNA form, the CDR3 reads TGTGCCAGTAGCCCAGGGGGCGTAGCCGGGGAGCTGTTTTTT. It encodes CASSPGGVAGELFF. The entire variable domain, with the rest obtained from reference TRBV19 and TRBJ2-2, is as follows: DGGITQSPKYLFRKEGQNVTLSCEQNLNHDAMYWYRQDPGQGLRLIYYSQIVNDFQKGDIAEGYSVSREKKESFPLTVTSAQKNPTAFYLCASSPGGVAGELFFGEGSRLTVL.

The chain links TRBV19 to TRBJ1-5; unclear D gene. Per germline, CDR1 LNHDA and CDR2 SQIVND (reference sequence). V lost 0 bases and J 5 bases, leaving 5 bases between the germline ends. This CDR3 is built from 13 residues. This chain's CDR3 is CASSIDIDQPQHF. The CDR3 nucleotides read TGTGCCAGTAGTATAGACATTGATCAGCCCCAGCATTTT.